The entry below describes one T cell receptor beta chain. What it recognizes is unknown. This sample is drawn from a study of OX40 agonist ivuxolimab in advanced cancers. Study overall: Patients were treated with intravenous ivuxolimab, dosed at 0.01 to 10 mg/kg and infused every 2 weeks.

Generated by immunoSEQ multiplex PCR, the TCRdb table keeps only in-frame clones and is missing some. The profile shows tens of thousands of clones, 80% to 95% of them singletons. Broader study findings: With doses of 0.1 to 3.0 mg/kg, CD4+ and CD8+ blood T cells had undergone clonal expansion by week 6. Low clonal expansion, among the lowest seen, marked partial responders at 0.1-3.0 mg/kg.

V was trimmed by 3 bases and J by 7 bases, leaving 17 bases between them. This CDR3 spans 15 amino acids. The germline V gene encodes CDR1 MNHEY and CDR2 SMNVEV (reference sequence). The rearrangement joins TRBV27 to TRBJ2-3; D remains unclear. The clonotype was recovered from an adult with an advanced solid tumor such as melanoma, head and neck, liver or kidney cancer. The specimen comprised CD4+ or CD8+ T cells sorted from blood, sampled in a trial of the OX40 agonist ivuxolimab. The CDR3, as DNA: TGTGCCAGCAGTTTTTTTTATGGTGGCAGCCATACGCAGTATTTT. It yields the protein CASSFFYGGSHTQYF.